The clone carrying this TCR beta chain has ten or more counts. Antigen unknown. These data come from a study of beta chain features in type 1 diabetes. CDR1 is SGDLS, CDR2 YYNGEE, per germline. CDR3 length equals 13 residues. J was trimmed by 8 bases and V by 3 bases; bases with no gene match: 5. Study-level points and caveats: Compared to healthy donors, patients appeared to have naive, central memory and Treg TCRB repertoires that were more alike. In cDNA sequencing, cells with high TCR expression could be over-represented. Junctions at VDJ sites from type 1 diabetes patients had fewer insertions and more deletions.

Sorting based on CD45RO/CCR7/CD25/CD127/CD95/CD27 separated CD4+ naive, central memory, regulatory and stem cell-like memory cells. Reverse transcription of all isolated RNA meant that expressed TCRB transcripts were sequenced. The method was immunoSEQ multiplex PCR; TCRdb's version includes in-frame clones alone and lacks a portion of them. The data contain about 150,000 clones, over 8.5% of them singletons. The sequence came from a man in his late teens or twenties in good health. The sample was central memory CD4+ T cells from blood. The chain employs TRBV9 and TRBJ2-3; 8 bases fit TRBD2. CDR3 residues: CASSGTSLGTQYF. DNA for the CDR3: TGTGCCAGCAGCGGGACTAGCTTGGGTACGCAGTATTTT.